The 8 T cell receptor beta chains below were found in one sample sequenced in a study of human T cells and chemical hapten exposure. Using its own MiXCR run on the RACE reads, TCRdb lists one record per CDR3 protein. The sample includes about 350,000 distinct CDR3 sequences, about 6% of them seen just once. The time point here: patch test 2, 6 weeks after DPC sensitization. Treatment of the sample: therapeutic diphenylcyclopropenone sensitization with weekly scalp DPC. The starting material was whole blood, obtained in connection with sensitization to the hapten diphenylcyclopropenone (DPC). The receptors shown here come from a woman aged 18-29 years with alopecia areata. Some clones in this sample may be carry-over from other donors' samples.

The V and J genes are TRBV6-6 and TRBJ1-3; D gene unclear. Germline V gene sequence: CDR1 MNHNY, CDR2 SVGAGI (reference sequence). The CDR3 totals 12 residues. The germline V and J ends were trimmed by 2 bases and 3 bases, with 2 bases remaining between them. The chain's CDR3 is CASSYDGNTIYF. Written as DNA, the CDR3 is TGTGCCAGCAGTTACGATGGAAACACCATATATTTT.

This clonotype was seen at least ten times. The rearrangement joins TRBV12-3 or TRBV12-4 to TRBJ1-1, with D unclear. Trimming shortened V by 0 bases and J by 10 bases, and 9 bases separated the two germline ends. The CDR3 runs to 12 residues. The CDR3: CASSLANSGAFF. The CDR3 DNA follows: TGTGCCAGCAGTTTAGCAAACAGTGGAGCTTTCTTT.

This clonotype was detected only a few times. The genes are TRBV20-1 and TRBJ2-3, with D perhaps matching TRBD1 (5 bases). Trimming stripped 0 bases from V and 1 base from J, with 14 bases between. CDR1 DFQATT and CDR2 SNEGSKA come from the germline V gene (reference sequence). This CDR3 has 16 residues. The CDR3 loop is CSARDGQGTGTDTQYF. The CDR3 nucleotides read TGCAGTGCTAGAGACGGCCAGGGCACTGGCACAGATACGCAGTATTTT.

The sample holds a few counts of this clonotype. The V and J genes are TRBV21-1 and TRBJ1-1; the listed D gene, TRBD1, was not tested against the DNA. TRBV21-1 is deemed a pseudogene. The CDR3 spans 14 residues. The DNA of the CDR3 is TGTGCCAGCGGGCGGAACCCGAACCGAGCTGAAGCTTTCTTT. Protein sequence: CASGRNPNRAEAFF.

In its sample, this clonotype was seen many times. The chain is built from TRBV9 and TRBJ1-5, with 9 bases fitting TRBD1. V gave up 5 bases and J gave up 0 bases; unmatched junction bases: 6. The CDR3 sequence is 16 residues long. Germline CDR1 and CDR2: SGDLS and YYNGEE. CDR3 nucleotides: TGTGCCAGCAGTCCGGGACAGGGCGATAGCAATCAGCCCCAGCATTTT. This gives the protein CASSPGQGDSNQPQHF.

The chain combines TRBV20-1 with TRBJ2-3; the D gene could be TRBD1 or TRBD2 (5 bases each). The CDR3 extends over 13 amino acids. Germline V lookup: CDR1 DFQATT, CDR2 SNEGSKA (reference sequence). V was clipped by 3 bases and J by 4 bases, with 11 bases between them. CDR3 loop: CSASILGADTQYF. The CDR3 DNA follows: TGCAGTGCTAGTATCTTGGGGGCAGATACGCAGTATTTT.

This clonotype was observed many times. This sequence joins TRBV4-3 and TRBJ1-4; no definite D call. The CDR3 covers 14 residues. Germline V gene lookup returns CDR1 LGHNA and CDR2 YSLEER. Trimming pared 1 base from V and 6 bases from J, leaving 9 bases between. The CDR3 spells CASSQGFGHEKLFF. The CDR3 nucleotides are TGCGCCAGCAGCCAAGGATTTGGACATGAAAAACTGTTTTTT.

The rearrangement joins TRBV2 to TRBJ1-6; 7 bases are shared with TRBD1. The CDR3 loop spans 15 amino acids. V lost 6 bases, J lost 8 bases, and 10 bases stayed unmatched. Germline CDR1 SNHLY, CDR2 FYNNEI. The CDR3 reads CASRVSGGDYSPLHF. The CDR3 DNA follows: TGTGCCAGCAGAGTGTCAGGGGGGGATTATTCACCCCTCCACTTT.